This is a list of T cell receptor beta chains from one sample in a study of blood T cell repertoires in COVID-19. Using immunoSEQ multiplex PCR, the repertoire was profiled, and TCRdb retains in-frame clones only, with some absent. Here the sample spans 300,000 to 400,000 clones, 75% to 90% being singletons. What was sequenced was PBMCs or T cells enriched from blood (not recorded which). These receptors were taken from a man between 18 and 29 years old who had recovered from COVID-19. The CDR3 runs from the conserved cysteine through the conserved F or W. A D gene is named only where the DNA matches it firmly. Clone size is given for some rows only: seen once, a few or many times, or a class if the clone is expanded.

- 14 once TRBJ1-2 TRBV6-5 TGTGCCAGCAGCCAACCCCGACAGCAATATGGCTACACCTTC CASSQPRQQYGYTF
- 16 - TRBJ1-2 TRBV18 TGTGCCAGCTCACTTCCCCTCCGGCGCGGGGTTTATGGCTACACCTTC CASSLPLRRGVYGYTF
- 12 - TRBJ2-5 TRBV19 TGTGCCAGTTCGGGGGACGGAGAGACCCAGTACTTC CASSGDGETQYF
- 15 once TRBJ2-5 TRBV3-1/TRBV3-2 TGTGCCAGCAGCCAACCAACGGACTCAAAAGAGACCCAGTACTTC CASSQPTDSKETQYF
TRBD2 15 - TRBJ2-1 TRBV13 TGTGCCAGCACCCCAGCGGGGGGCTCCTACAATGAGCAGTTCTTC CASTPAGGSYNEQFF
TRBD1 16 once TRBJ2-5 TRBV5-1 TGCGCCAGCAGCTTGGGGGGGACAGATTTTCAAGAGACCCAGTACTTC CASSLGGTDFQETQYF
TRBD1 17 - TRBJ2-2 TRBV4-1 TGCGCCAGCAGCCAACCGGGACAGGGGAAGAACACCGGGGAGCTGTTTTTT CASSQPGQGKNTGELFF
- 17 once TRBJ2-7 TRBV5-1 TGCGCCAGCAGACCGGGGGGACGGGGGGCCCTCTCCTACGAGCAGTACTTC CASRPGGRGALSYEQYF
- 15 - TRBJ1-2 TRBV14 TGTGCCAGCAGCCAAGATTTTCAGGGGACGGGAGGCTACACCTTC CASSQDFQGTGGYTF
- 13 - TRBJ1-5 TRBV6-5 TGTGCCAGCAGTTACTCGTCGGGTCAGCCCCAGCATTTT CASSYSSGQPQHF
- 13 - TRBJ1-2 TRBV2 TGTGCCAGCAGCCAGACAGGAGCCTATGGCTACACCTTC CASSQTGAYGYTF
- 13 once TRBJ2-4 TRBV25-1 TGTGCCAGCAGTGAACAGGGTAAAGGCATTCAGTACTTC CASSEQGKGIQYF
TRBD2 15 - TRBJ2-1 TRBV5-4 TGTGCCAGCAGCTTGCCCGGGAGGGCCCGCAATGAGCAGTTCTTC CASSLPGRARNEQFF